The 20 T cell receptor beta chains reported below all come from one sample, sequenced in a study of blood T cells in healthy people across ages. Then a second PCR, running roughly 7 to 11 cycles, was carried out with a sample-barcoded 5' primer and a J-beta primer mix. TCRdb used MiXCR to reprocess the 5' RACE reads, holding one entry per CDR3 protein. This sample has about 700,000 distinct CDR3 sequences; about 30% occur once, and the top ten carry less than 20%. Sequencing input: blood. Source of these receptors: an elderly woman in good health.

This clonotype was detected a few times. A read error may explain this, as a much larger clone is one base away. V usage is TRBV9 and J usage is TRBJ2-7; 10 nucleotides line up with TRBD2. This CDR3 is built from 14 residues. Per the germline V gene, CDR1 is SGDLS and CDR2 is YYNGEE. The CDR3 sequence is CASGVSSGGYEQYF. CDR3 in DNA: TGTGCCAGCGGCGTATCTAGCGGGGGTTACGAGCAGTACTTC.

This clonotype was observed a few times. This chain uses TRBV3-1 with TRBJ2-3; weak D call: TRBD2 (6 bases). The germline V gene encodes CDR1 LGHDT and CDR2 YNNKEL (reference sequence). The CDR3 has 16 amino acids. Trimming took 5 bases from V and 2 from J, leaving 17 bases between them. The CDR3 DNA sequence: TGTGCCAGCAGCTCCCAGACTAGTTTGTACACAGATACGCAGTATTTT. Translation: CASSSQTSLYTDTQYF.

The chain combines TRBV20-1 with TRBJ1-1, with TRBD1 matching over 8 bases. The length of the CDR3 is 12 residues. V gave up 3 bases and J gave up 10 bases; unmatched junction bases: 7. Germline CDR1 is DFQATT and CDR2 is SNEGSKA (reference sequence). This CDR3 reads CSASRSDRGAFF. CDR3 nucleotides: TGCAGTGCTAGTCGCTCAGACAGGGGAGCTTTCTTT.

The V gene is TRBV20-1, the J gene TRBJ1-5; D perhaps matches TRBD1 (5 bases). The V gene's germline CDR1 is DFQATT and CDR2 SNEGSKA (reference sequence). Trimming removed 1 base at V and 7 bases at J, with 17 bases between. This CDR3 contains 15 residues. CDR3 sequence (DNA): TGCAGTGCTAGAGTGGGGCCGGGGGTTGAGCAGCCCCAGCATTTT. Translated, it gives CSARVGPGVEQPQHF.

The V call is TRBV20-1, the J call TRBJ1-2; tentatively, D is TRBD1 (5 bases). The germline CDR1 and CDR2 sequences are DFQATT and SNEGSKA (reference sequence). The V gene lost 6 bases and the J gene lost 8 bases, with 16 bases spanning the gap. The CDR3 contains 12 residues. The CDR3 is CSAPAGTGGYTF. CDR3 nucleotides: TGCAGTGCCCCTGCAGGGACCGGGGGCTACACCTTC.

This clonotype was observed many times. V is TRBV30 and J is TRBJ2-7; 8 nucleotides match TRBD2. Germline loops: CDR1 GTSNPN, CDR2 SVGIG (reference sequence). This CDR3 has 17 amino acids. With 0 bases clipped from V and 1 base from J, the junction kept 11 bases outside the gene matches. The CDR3 DNA is TGTGCCTGGAGTGTACGGTCCCTAGCGGGTCATTCCTACGAGCAGTACTTC. Translated: CAWSVRSLAGHSYEQYF.

The chain is built from TRBV19 and TRBJ1-1; D remains unclear. CDR1 LNHDA and CDR2 SQIVND come from the germline V gene (reference sequence). The CDR3 has 15 amino acids. V was pared by 1 base and J by 1 base, with 10 bases between. The CDR3 region has the DNA TGTGCCAGTAGTATAGGTCCCGCGGCGAACACTGAAGCTTTCTTT. Translation gives CASSIGPAANTEAFF.

In its sample, this clonotype was seen a few times. Just one base apart from a much larger clone, this may be a read error. The chain has TRBV7-2 and TRBJ2-1; 7 nucleotides match TRBD2. Germline V gene data show CDR1 as SGHTA and CDR2 as FQGNSA. The CDR3 runs to 15 residues. J was trimmed by 7 bases and V by 6 bases; bases with no gene match: 12. CDR3 in DNA: TGTGCCAGCAGTTCGGGGAGCGAGGGAGGGAATGAGCAGTTCTTC. It translates to CASSSGSEGGNEQFF.

This clonotype appeared a few times. This clone may be a read error of a much larger clone one base away. V usage is TRBV7-2 and J usage is TRBJ1-1; D uncertain. CDR3 length: 13 amino acids. From germline, CDR1 is SGHTA and CDR2 FQGNSA. CDR3 nucleotide sequence: TGTGCCGGCAGCCGTAACGGTAACACTGAAGCTTTCTTT. Translation gives CAGSRNGNTEAFF.

In regard to this clonotype: This sequence may be a read error, since a much larger clone differs from it by one base. V usage is TRBV2 and J usage is TRBJ2-5; D perhaps matches TRBD2 (6 bases). V shed 6 bases and J shed 11 bases, with 25 bases lying between them. The CDR3 covers 15 residues. Germline assignment: CDR1 SNHLY and CDR2 FYNNEI. CDR3 loop: CASSRSGEVVNEQYF. The DNA of the CDR3 is TGTGCCAGCAGCCGTTCCGGGGAGGTGGTCAATGAGCAGTACTTC.

The chain joins TRBV4-2 to TRBJ1-3; D ambiguous. CDR1 and CDR2 from the germline V gene are LGHNA and YNFKEQ. The CDR3 totals 14 residues. Between the trimmed V and J ends, which lost 4 bases and 0 bases, there was a span of 7 bases. CDR3 in amino acids: CASSRDYSGNTIYF. The DNA of the CDR3 is TGTGCCAGCAGCCGAGATTACTCTGGAAACACCATATATTTT.

This clonotype has a count of ten or more. The V call is TRBV5-4, the J call TRBJ2-1; 7 bases agree with TRBD2. This CDR3 is 12 amino acids long. V shed 1 base and J 9 bases; nucleotides not matched to a gene: 1. The germline gives CDR1 SGHNT, CDR2 YYREEE (reference sequence). The CDR3 nucleotides read TGTGCCAGCAGCTTGCGGGGGGTTGAGCAGTTCTTC. Translated, it gives CASSLRGVEQFF.

This clonotype occurred many times. This chain links TRBV20-1 with TRBJ2-4, with TRBD1 identical over 8 bases. Trimming removed 6 bases from V and 1 base from J; junction bases left unmatched: 11. The CDR3 is 16 residues long. Germline CDR1 reads DFQATT; CDR2 reads SNEGSKA (reference sequence). CDR3 region: CSALPPRQGAKNIQYF. The CDR3 DNA is TGCAGTGCCCTCCCCCCGAGACAGGGGGCCAAAAACATTCAGTACTTC.

A single count supports this clonotype. The chain couples TRBV4-2 to TRBJ2-3; 12 nucleotides align to TRBD2. The germline CDR1 and CDR2 sequences are LGHNA and YNFKEQ. The length of the CDR3 is 17 residues. J was trimmed by 5 bases and V by 0 bases; bases with no gene match: 6. The CDR3, as DNA: TGTGCCAGCAGCCAAGAACTAGCGGGGGGTGCCGGAGATACGCAGTATTTT. Its translation: CASSQELAGGAGDTQYF.

At least ten counts were recorded for this clonotype. This chain connects TRBV3-1 to TRBJ2-5; 16 bases are shared with TRBD2. TRBJ2-7 matches the DNA end more closely, so the J call is doubtful. Germline V gene data show CDR1 as LGHDT and CDR2 as YNNKEL (reference sequence). This CDR3 comprises 17 residues. This CDR3 reads CASSQQGLAGGSGEQYF. The CDR3 DNA sequence: TGTGCCAGCAGCCAACAGGGACTAGCGGGGGGGTCGGGCGAGCAGTACTTC.

This clonotype came up many times. CDR3 residues: CASSSSPQRGGRDEQFF. As DNA, the CDR3 is TGTGCCAGCAGCTCCTCCCCACAGCGGGGGGGCCGGGATGAGCAGTTCTTC. The chain recombines TRBV5-5 with TRBJ2-1, with TRBD2 identical over 10 bases. The CDR3 has 17 residues. Germline V gives CDR1 SGHKS, CDR2 YYEKEE (reference sequence). V gave up 3 bases and J gave up 8 bases; unmatched junction bases: 14. The variable domain in full, with the rest retrieved from reference TRBV5-5 and TRBJ2-1, is DAGVTQSPTHLIKTRGQQVTLRCSPISGHKSVSWYQQVLGQGPQFIFQYYEKEERGRGNFPDRFSARQFPNYSSELNVNALLLGDSALYLCASSSSPQRGGRDEQFFGPGTRLTVL.

The table lists this clonotype with many counts. J is TRBJ2-4 and V is TRBV7-2; TRBD1 agrees at 8 bases. V gave up 5 bases and J gave up 7 bases; unmatched junction bases: 7. Germline CDR1 and CDR2: SGHTA and FQGNSA. CDR3 length: 14 amino acids. In DNA, the CDR3 is TGTGCCAGCAGCCCCGAGACAGGGGCCAACATTCAGTACTTC. Protein product: CASSPETGANIQYF.

The V and J genes are TRBV10-2 and TRBJ2-1; the D is unclear. Germline V gene data show CDR1 as WSHSY and CDR2 as SAAADI. This CDR3 comprises 11 residues. V shed 6 bases and J shed 8 bases, with 8 bases lying between them. CDR3 sequence reads: CASREIDEQFF. The CDR3 DNA follows: TGCGCCAGCAGGGAAATCGATGAGCAGTTCTTC.

This clonotype turned up a few times. DNA of the CDR3: TGTGCCAGCAGTTCCGGGACTAGCTCGTGCAATGAGCAGTTCTTC. Protein product: CASSSGTSSCNEQFF. The V call is TRBV7-2, the J call TRBJ2-1; 9 bases fit TRBD2. The CDR3 runs to 15 residues. V shed 6 bases, J shed 6 bases, and the junction held 9 bases outside the gene matches. Germline V gene data show CDR1 as SGHTA and CDR2 as FQGNSA.

This clonotype was found many times. The chain uses TRBV5-1 and TRBJ2-3; tentatively, D is TRBD2 (5 bases). The CDR3 sequence is 14 residues long. Germline CDR1 reads SGHRS; CDR2 reads YFSETQ. Trimming left V 2 bases short and J 8 bases short, with 15 bases between. The CDR3 protein is CASSFGDGVVTQYF. CDR3 nucleotides: TGCGCCAGCAGCTTCGGCGACGGGGTAGTTACGCAGTATTTT.